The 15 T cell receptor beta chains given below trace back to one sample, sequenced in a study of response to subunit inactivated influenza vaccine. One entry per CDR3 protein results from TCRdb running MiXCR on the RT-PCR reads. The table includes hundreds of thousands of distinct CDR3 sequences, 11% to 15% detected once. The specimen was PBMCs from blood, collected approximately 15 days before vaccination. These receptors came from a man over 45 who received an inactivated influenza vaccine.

The DNA for the CDR3 is TGCAGTGCTGTACTACAGGATCAGCCCCAGCATTTT. This gives the protein CSAVLQDQPQHF. This chain links TRBV20-1 with TRBJ1-5; D is possibly TRBD1 (5 bases). Germline V gives CDR1 DFQATT, CDR2 SNEGSKA (reference sequence). The V end lost 5 bases, the J end lost 5 bases, and 10 bases lay between the germline ends. The CDR3 is 12 residues long.

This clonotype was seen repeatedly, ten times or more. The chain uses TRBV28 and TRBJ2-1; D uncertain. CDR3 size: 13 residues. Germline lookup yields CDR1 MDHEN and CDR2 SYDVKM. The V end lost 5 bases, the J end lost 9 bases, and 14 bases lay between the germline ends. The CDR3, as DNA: TGTGCCAGCAGTCCCCCCGCGTTGGTTGAGCAGTTCTTC. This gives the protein CASSPPALVEQFF.

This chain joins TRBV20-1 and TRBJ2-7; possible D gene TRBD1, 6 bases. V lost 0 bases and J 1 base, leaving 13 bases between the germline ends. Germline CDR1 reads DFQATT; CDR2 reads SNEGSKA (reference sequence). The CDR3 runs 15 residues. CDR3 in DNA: TGCAGTGCTAGAGATCTGACAGGAGTATCCTACGAGCAGTACTTC. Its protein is CSARDLTGVSYEQYF.

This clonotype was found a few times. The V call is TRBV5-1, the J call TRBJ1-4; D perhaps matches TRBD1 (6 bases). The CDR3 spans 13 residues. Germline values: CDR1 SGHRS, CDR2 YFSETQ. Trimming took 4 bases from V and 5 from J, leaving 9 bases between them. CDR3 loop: CASSPGQNEKLFF. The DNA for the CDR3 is TGCGCCAGCAGCCCCGGACAGAATGAAAAACTGTTTTTT.

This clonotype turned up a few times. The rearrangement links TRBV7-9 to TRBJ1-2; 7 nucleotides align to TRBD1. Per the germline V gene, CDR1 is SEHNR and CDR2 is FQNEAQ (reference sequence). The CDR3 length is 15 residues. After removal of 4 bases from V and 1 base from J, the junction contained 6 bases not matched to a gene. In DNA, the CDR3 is TGTGCCAGCAGCTCCTGGGACAGACTTAACTATGGCTACACCTTC. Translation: CASSSWDRLNYGYTF.

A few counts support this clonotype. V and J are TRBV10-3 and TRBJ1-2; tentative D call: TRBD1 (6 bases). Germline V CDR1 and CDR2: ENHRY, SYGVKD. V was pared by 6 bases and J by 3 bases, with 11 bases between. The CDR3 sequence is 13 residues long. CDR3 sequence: CAISSYRDYGYTF. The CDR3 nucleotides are TGTGCCATCAGCAGCTACAGGGACTATGGCTACACCTTC.

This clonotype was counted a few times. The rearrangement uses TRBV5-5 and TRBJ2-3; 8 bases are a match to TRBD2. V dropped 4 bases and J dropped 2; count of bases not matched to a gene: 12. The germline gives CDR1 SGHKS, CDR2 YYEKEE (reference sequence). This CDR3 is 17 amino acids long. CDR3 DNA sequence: TGTGCCAGCAGCCCGAGACCGGGTAGCGGGACCACAGATACGCAGTATTTT. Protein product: CASSPRPGSGTTDTQYF.

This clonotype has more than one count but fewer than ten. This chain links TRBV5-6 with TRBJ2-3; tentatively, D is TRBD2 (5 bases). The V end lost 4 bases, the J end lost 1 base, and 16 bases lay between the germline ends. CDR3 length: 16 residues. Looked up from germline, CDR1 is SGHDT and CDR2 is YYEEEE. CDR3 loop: CASSAPLAPGTDTQYF. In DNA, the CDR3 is TGTGCCAGCAGCGCTCCCCTAGCCCCCGGCACAGATACGCAGTATTTT.

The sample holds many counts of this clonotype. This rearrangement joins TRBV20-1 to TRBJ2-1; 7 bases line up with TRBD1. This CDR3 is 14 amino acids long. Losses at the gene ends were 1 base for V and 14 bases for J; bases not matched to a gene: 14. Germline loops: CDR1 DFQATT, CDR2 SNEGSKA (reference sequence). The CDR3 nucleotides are TGCAGTGCTAGAGCCCCAAACAGGGGTCTTCTTGAGTTCTTC. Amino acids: CSARAPNRGLLEFF.

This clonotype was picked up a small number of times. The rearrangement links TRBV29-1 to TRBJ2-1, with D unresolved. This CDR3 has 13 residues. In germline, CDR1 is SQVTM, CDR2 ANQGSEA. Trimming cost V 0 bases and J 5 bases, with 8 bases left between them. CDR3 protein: CSVEDGLHNEQFF. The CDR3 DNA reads TGCAGCGTTGAAGATGGTCTGCACAATGAGCAGTTCTTC.

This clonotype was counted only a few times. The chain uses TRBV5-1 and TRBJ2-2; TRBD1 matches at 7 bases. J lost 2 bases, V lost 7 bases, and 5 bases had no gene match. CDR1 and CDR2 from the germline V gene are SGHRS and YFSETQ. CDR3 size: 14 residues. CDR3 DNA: TGCGCCAGCCAACGGGACAGCAACACCGGGGAGCTGTTTTTT. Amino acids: CASQRDSNTGELFF.

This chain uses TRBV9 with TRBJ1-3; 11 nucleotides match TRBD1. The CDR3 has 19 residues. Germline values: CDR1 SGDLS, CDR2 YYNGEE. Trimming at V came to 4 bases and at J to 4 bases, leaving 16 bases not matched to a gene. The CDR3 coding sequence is TGTGCCAGCAGCTCCGCCATGTGGAGGACAGGGGGCTCGGGAAACACCATATATTTT. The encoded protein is CASSSAMWRTGGSGNTIYF.

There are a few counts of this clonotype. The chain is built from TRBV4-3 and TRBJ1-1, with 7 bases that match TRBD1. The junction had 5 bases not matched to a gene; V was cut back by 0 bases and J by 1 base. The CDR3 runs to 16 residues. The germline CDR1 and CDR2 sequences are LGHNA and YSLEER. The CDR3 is CASSQDWTGSNTEAFF. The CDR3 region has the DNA TGCGCCAGCAGCCAAGATTGGACAGGATCGAACACTGAAGCTTTCTTT.

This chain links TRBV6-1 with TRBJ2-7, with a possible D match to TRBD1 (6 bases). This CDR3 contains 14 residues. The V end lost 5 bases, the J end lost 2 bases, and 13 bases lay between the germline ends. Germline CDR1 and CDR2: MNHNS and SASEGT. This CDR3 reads CASSPPDRPYEQYF. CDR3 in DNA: TGTGCCAGCAGTCCTCCGGACAGACCCTACGAGCAGTACTTC.

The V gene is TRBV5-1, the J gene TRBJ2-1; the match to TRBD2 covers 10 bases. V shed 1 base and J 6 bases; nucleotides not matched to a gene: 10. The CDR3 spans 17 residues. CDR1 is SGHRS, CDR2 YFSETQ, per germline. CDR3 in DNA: TGCGCCAGCAGCTTGACTGTAAGCGGGAGGGCTGGCAATGAGCAGTTCTTC. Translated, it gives CASSLTVSGRAGNEQFF.